Presented here are 29 T cell receptor beta chains from one specimen sequenced in a study of response to subunit inactivated influenza vaccine. One entry per CDR3 protein results from TCRdb running MiXCR on the RT-PCR reads. The sample has roughly 550,000 distinct CDR3 sequences, under 30% seen once. These data also featured in a second study, about T cells expressing NK-cell markers. From that study: For TCR beta, cDNA was produced by 5'RACE template switching with UMIs.

Sequenced here: CD4+ T cells sorted from PBMCs, sampled roughly 12 days after vaccination. The receptor set was obtained from a middle-aged man who received an inactivated influenza vaccine.

This clonotype was found a few times. The chain couples TRBV12-3 or TRBV12-4 to TRBJ2-5; the match to TRBD2 covers 7 bases. J gave up 7 bases and V 6 bases, and 5 bases lay outside the gene matches. The CDR3 loop spans 12 amino acids. CDR3 nucleotides: TGTGCCAGCAGAAACCCGGGGGGGACCCAGTACTTC. Its protein is CASRNPGGTQYF.

This rearrangement joins TRBV20-1 to TRBJ1-5; D unclear. Germline V lookup: CDR1 DFQATT, CDR2 SNEGSKA (reference sequence). The V end was cut by 1 base, the J end by 1 base, with 11 bases between. CDR3 length: 15 amino acids. For the CDR3, the DNA is TGCAGTGCTAGAGCAGCTGGCAGGAGCAATCAGCCCCAGCATTTT. It yields the protein CSARAAGRSNQPQHF.

The chain combines TRBV2 with TRBJ2-5, with TRBD2 as a possible D gene (6 bases). V lost 6 bases, J lost 4 bases, and 18 bases lay in between. There are 15 residues in the CDR3. Germline CDR1 and CDR2: SNHLY and FYNNEI. CDR3 amino acids: CASRVAEVFGETQYF. The CDR3 coding sequence is TGTGCCAGCAGGGTAGCGGAAGTCTTCGGAGAGACCCAGTACTTC.

This clonotype showed up just a few times. A read error may produce the germline difference seen at one junction end. V is TRBV4-2 and J is TRBJ2-7; possibly TRBD2 for D (7 bases). Germline V gene sequence: CDR1 LGHNA, CDR2 YNFKEQ. The CDR3 is 12 amino acids. CDR3 nucleotide sequence: TGTGCCAGCAGCCAAGAGGGCGGGGGCGCCCACTTC. This gives the protein CASSQEGGGAHF.

The table lists this clonotype with many counts. The CDR3 here is CASSSSRTLNQYF. The DNA for the CDR3 is TGTGCCAGCAGCTCCTCCCGGACCCTAAATCAGTACTTC. This chain connects TRBV7-9 to TRBJ2-5; no clear D. The CDR3 loop spans 13 amino acids. CDR1 SEHNR and CDR2 FQNEAQ come from the germline V gene (reference sequence). V lost 4 bases and J 11 bases, leaving 17 bases between the germline ends.

This chain uses TRBV4-3 with TRBJ2-6; D unclear. V was trimmed by 0 bases and J by 0 bases, leaving 6 bases between them. CDR3 size: 16 residues. Germline V gene sequence: CDR1 LGHNA, CDR2 YSLEER. CDR3 protein: CASSQDRGSGANVLTF. Written as DNA, the CDR3 is TGCGCCAGCAGCCAAGATCGTGGCTCTGGGGCCAACGTCCTGACTTTC.

The chain joins TRBV12-3 or TRBV12-4 to TRBJ2-1; 12 positions agree with TRBD2. The V gene end was trimmed by 7 bases and the J gene end by 8 bases; junction bases not matched to a gene: 9. This CDR3 comprises 15 residues. The CDR3 is CASTPLAGGSDEQFF. The DNA for the CDR3 is TGTGCCAGCACCCCTCTAGCGGGAGGGTCCGATGAGCAGTTCTTC.

V and J are TRBV6-1 and TRBJ1-2; D gene ambiguous. The CDR3 runs 14 residues. CDR1 and CDR2 (germline): MNHNS, SASEGT. V lost 6 bases and J 2 bases, leaving 13 bases between the germline ends. In DNA form, the CDR3 reads TGTGCCAGCAGCCCCAAACCAGAAAACTATGGCTACACCTTC. It translates to CASSPKPENYGYTF.

J is TRBJ2-7 and V is TRBV4-3, with 7 bases matching TRBD2. CDR1 is LGHNA and CDR2 is YSLEER in the germline V gene. Trimming cost V 2 bases and J 0 bases; bases outside gene matches: 7. CDR3 length equals 16 residues. DNA for the CDR3: TGCGCCAGCAGCCAAATGGCGGGGGTGAGCTCCTACGAGCAGTACTTC. It codes for CASSQMAGVSSYEQYF.

For the CDR3, the DNA is TGTGCCAGCAGAGCAGGGGCCTATGGCTACACCTTC. Protein sequence: CASRAGAYGYTF. This chain joins TRBV6-5 and TRBJ1-2; the D gene is possibly TRBD1 (6 bases). The CDR3 has 12 amino acids. The V end was cut by 6 bases, the J end by 4 bases, with 9 bases between. Per germline, CDR1 MNHEY and CDR2 SVGAGI.

This clonotype was detected a few times. The gene calls are TRBV6-2 or TRBV6-3 and TRBJ1-2, with 8 nucleotides matching TRBD1. The germline V gene encodes CDR1 MNHEY and CDR2 SVGEGT. This CDR3 region has 13 residues. The trim removed 2 bases at V and 8 bases at J, leaving 4 bases unmatched. CDR3 nucleotide sequence: TGTGCCAGCAGTTACGACAGGGGAAGAGGCTACACCTTC. The encoded protein is CASSYDRGRGYTF.

This clonotype was recorded at least ten times. The chain carries TRBV29-1 and TRBJ2-4; D gene ambiguous. There are 13 residues in the CDR3. Germline CDR1 and CDR2: SQVTM and ANQGSEA. V was trimmed by 1 base and J by 2 bases, leaving 6 bases between them. CDR3 nucleotides: TGCAGCGTTGAAGGAAATACCAAAAACATTCAGTACTTC. It codes for CSVEGNTKNIQYF.

V is TRBV5-1 and J is TRBJ2-3; 12 bases are shared with TRBD2. The CDR3 totals 17 residues. Germline V gives CDR1 SGHRS, CDR2 YFSETQ. With V trimmed by 0 bases and J by 4 bases, 6 bases remained unmatched. CDR3 amino acids: CASSLGSSGRASDTQYF. The CDR3 nucleotides are TGCGCCAGCAGCTTGGGGTCTAGCGGGAGGGCCTCAGATACGCAGTATTTT.

This clonotype was found a few times. V gene TRBV20-1 combines with J gene TRBJ1-1; 8 bases match TRBD1. Germline V gene sequence: CDR1 DFQATT, CDR2 SNEGSKA (reference sequence). This CDR3 spans 14 amino acids. V dropped 3 bases and J dropped 0; count of bases not matched to a gene: 3. The CDR3 protein is CSASRGQVNTEAFF. Written as DNA, the CDR3 is TGCAGTGCTAGCAGGGGACAGGTGAACACTGAAGCTTTCTTT.

A few counts support this clonotype. The J gene is TRBJ2-4, the V gene TRBV19; TRBD1 matches 8 bases. The CDR3 totals 14 residues. The V and J ends lost 3 bases and 6 bases, in that order; junction bases with no gene match: 4. Germline lookup yields CDR1 LNHDA and CDR2 SQIVND (reference sequence). CDR3 sequence (DNA): TGTGCCAGTAGTATTGACAGGGGAAGAAACATTCAGTACTTC. It yields the protein CASSIDRGRNIQYF.

This chain joins TRBV6-5 and TRBJ2-7; TRBD2 matches at 8 bases. Germline loops: CDR1 MNHEY, CDR2 SVGAGI. The ends lost 0 bases at V and 4 bases at J; junction bases unmatched: 8. The CDR3 is 16 amino acids. CDR3 sequence: CASSYSIMGGRYEQYF. In DNA, the CDR3 is TGTGCCAGCAGTTACTCGATTATGGGCGGGAGGTACGAGCAGTACTTC.

This clonotype has a count of ten or more. The chain uses TRBV5-1 and TRBJ1-2; 7 bases map to TRBD1. Germline V gene data show CDR1 as SGHRS and CDR2 as YFSETQ. V was clipped by 0 bases and J by 5 bases; unmatched bases: 4. The CDR3 runs 14 residues. This CDR3 is CASSLGTGGYGYTF. CDR3 nucleotide sequence: TGCGCCAGCAGCTTGGGGACAGGCGGATATGGCTACACCTTC.

The V gene is TRBV25-1, the J gene TRBJ2-1; tentatively, D is TRBD2 (5 bases). Germline values: CDR1 MGHDK, CDR2 SYGVNS. This CDR3 spans 14 amino acids. Trimming cost V 6 bases and J 3 bases, with 12 bases left between them. CDR3 region: CASRETGFYNEQFF. In DNA, the CDR3 is TGTGCCAGCAGGGAAACGGGGTTCTACAATGAGCAGTTCTTC.

The chain joins TRBV2 to TRBJ2-7, with TRBD1 matching over 7 bases. CDR1 and CDR2 (germline): SNHLY, FYNNEI. The J segment lost 6 bases and the V segment lost 4 bases, leaving 6 bases of the junction unmatched. This CDR3 has 13 residues. This chain's CDR3 is CASSGQGGSEQYF. The CDR3 bases are TGTGCCAGCAGTGGACAGGGCGGAAGCGAGCAGTACTTC.

J is TRBJ2-7 and V is TRBV20-1; the D call may be TRBD1 or TRBD2 (5 bases each). V was shortened by 4 bases and J by 3 bases, with 13 bases between the two germline ends. The CDR3 covers 13 residues. Germline CDR1 reads DFQATT; CDR2 reads SNEGSKA (reference sequence). CDR3 residues: CSATDGTIYEQYF. DNA for the CDR3: TGCAGTGCTACAGACGGGACCATCTACGAGCAGTACTTC.

The chain carries TRBV2 and TRBJ2-2; TRBD1 might be the D (6 bases). The CDR3 is 15 residues long. Trimming left V 6 bases short and J 1 base short, with 12 bases between. Germline V CDR1 and CDR2: SNHLY, FYNNEI. The CDR3 nucleotides read TGTGCCAGCAGCTGGACAGAAAAGAACACCGGGGAGCTGTTTTTT. This sequence encodes CASSWTEKNTGELFF.

V and J are TRBV27 and TRBJ2-1, with 7 nucleotides matching TRBD1. V shed 5 bases and J 10 bases; nucleotides not matched to a gene: 8. This CDR3 region has 13 residues. Germline V CDR1 and CDR2: MNHEY, SMNVEV (reference sequence). The CDR3 here is CASSPGGIGEQFF. In nucleotides, the CDR3 is TGTGCCAGCAGTCCAGGGGGAATAGGGGAGCAGTTCTTC.

In this sample, this clonotype turned up a few times. The rearrangement links TRBV7-8 to TRBJ1-1; D perhaps matches TRBD1 (6 bases). Germline V lookup: CDR1 SGHVS, CDR2 FQNEAQ. The CDR3 runs to 16 residues. Trimming pared 5 bases from V and 4 bases from J, leaving 20 bases between. Here the CDR3 reads CASSNLYHRVGTEAFF. CDR3 nucleotides: TGTGCCAGCAGCAATCTCTACCACAGGGTCGGCACTGAAGCTTTCTTT.

This rearrangement joins TRBV7-2 to TRBJ1-3; possible D gene TRBD1, 5 bases. The CDR3 contains 15 residues. V dropped 1 base and J dropped 1 base, with 8 bases sitting between them. The V gene's germline CDR1 is SGHTA and CDR2 FQGNSA. The chain's CDR3 is CASSLGGLSGNTIYF. Written as DNA, the CDR3 is TGTGCCAGCAGCTTAGGGGGGTTATCTGGAAACACCATATATTTT.

The V gene is TRBV29-1, the J gene TRBJ2-7, with 7 bases that match TRBD1. The trim removed 7 bases at V and 0 bases at J, leaving 6 bases unmatched. This CDR3 has 13 amino acids. Germline-derived CDR1 and CDR2 are SQVTM and ANQGSEA. CDR3 DNA sequence: TGCAGCGCTAGACAGGGACCCTCCTACGAGCAGTACTTC. The encoded protein is CSARQGPSYEQYF.

This clonotype was seen a few times. This sequence joins TRBV20-1 and TRBJ2-2; 8 bases agree with TRBD2. Germline-derived CDR1 and CDR2 are DFQATT and SNEGSKA (reference sequence). CDR3 length equals 14 residues. V was pared by 0 bases and J by 8 bases, with 5 bases of the junction left unmatched. In DNA, the CDR3 is TGCAGTGCTAGAGAAGCGGGGGTGGCTGGGGAGCTGTTTTTT. Residues: CSAREAGVAGELFF.

The CDR3 loop reads CASSYSAGGPLGTQYF. The CDR3 DNA reads TGTGCCAGCAGTTACTCGGCGGGAGGTCCTTTGGGGACCCAGTACTTC. The V and J genes are TRBV6-5 and TRBJ2-5; 8 nucleotides match TRBD2. The CDR3 consists of 16 residues. Trimming cost V 0 bases and J 7 bases; bases outside gene matches: 10. Germline loops: CDR1 MNHEY, CDR2 SVGAGI.

This clonotype occurred many times. This rearrangement joins TRBV7-9 to TRBJ2-7; maybe TRBD1 (6 bases). V lost 5 bases, J lost 3 bases, and 11 bases lay in between. Germline values: CDR1 SEHNR, CDR2 FQNEAQ (reference sequence). CDR3 length: 13 amino acids. The DNA of the CDR3 is TGTGCCAGCAGCCTCGGGACACTCTACGAGCAGTACTTC. It codes for CASSLGTLYEQYF.

The rearrangement joins TRBV5-4 to TRBJ2-3; the match to TRBD1 covers 7 bases. Trimming removed 4 bases from V and 3 bases from J; junction bases left unmatched: 11. The CDR3 extends over 16 amino acids. Germline lookup yields CDR1 SGHNT and CDR2 YYREEE (reference sequence). CDR3 protein: CASSKPGTVGTDTQYF. In nucleotides, the CDR3 is TGTGCCAGCAGCAAGCCCGGGACAGTGGGGACAGATACGCAGTATTTT.